A single sample is the source of the 25 T cell receptor beta chains below, sequenced in a study of PD-1 blockade in classical Hodgkin lymphoma. Produced via immunoSEQ multiplex PCR; TCRdb's table is partial and in-frame only. Of fewer than 55,000 clones listed, around 80% are singletons. The time point was: cycle 4 day 1 (C4D1), after 6 weeks of nivolumab. All the patients suffered relapse after autologous stem cell transplantation, and brentuximab vedotin exposure differed. The specimen was peripheral blood mononuclear cells (PBMCs), collected before the fourth cycle of nivolumab. These TCRs come from a human donor with classical Hodgkin lymphoma.

The V and J genes are TRBV5-1 and TRBJ1-2, with 12 bases matching TRBD1. V lost 4 bases and J lost 4; bases outside the gene matches: 5. Germline V lookup: CDR1 SGHRS, CDR2 YFSETQ. This CDR3 spans 15 amino acids. Written as DNA, the CDR3 is TGCGCCAGCAGCCCGGGGACAGGGGGCGTCTATGGCTACACCTTC. Protein: CASSPGTGGVYGYTF. The entire variable domain, with the rest obtained from reference TRBV5-1 and TRBJ1-2, is as follows: KAGVTQTPRYLIKTRGQQVTLSCSPISGHRSVSWYQQTPGQGLQFLFEYFSETQRNKGNFPGRFSGRQFSNSRSEMNVSTLELGDSALYLCASSPGTGGVYGYTFGSGTRLTVV.

The gene calls are TRBV5-4 and TRBJ2-7; 9 positions match TRBD1. The CDR3 is 15 residues long. Germline trimming cut 4 bases from V and 2 bases from J; bases unmatched to any gene: 7. Germline-derived CDR1 and CDR2 are SGHNT and YYREEE (reference sequence). DNA of the CDR3: TGTGCCAGCAGCGCACCGGGACAGGGAGCCTACGAGCAGTACTTC. It specifies CASSAPGQGAYEQYF.

The chain joins TRBV6-5 to TRBJ1-1, with D perhaps matching TRBD1 (5 bases). The CDR3 covers 13 residues. V was trimmed by 5 bases and J by 4 bases, leaving 11 bases between them. Germline loops: CDR1 MNHEY, CDR2 SVGAGI. CDR3 in amino acids: CASSGSRGTEAFF. The CDR3 nucleotides read TGTGCCAGCAGTGGCAGTAGGGGCACTGAAGCTTTCTTT.

This clone appeared a few times. This sequence joins TRBV30 and TRBJ1-1; D unresolved. Germline loops: CDR1 GTSNPN, CDR2 SVGIG (reference sequence). The CDR3 runs to 13 residues. The V and J ends lost 3 bases and 6 bases respectively, with 14 bases between them. CDR3 DNA sequence: TGTGCCTGGAGCCTAGAAGAATGGGCTGAAGCTTTCTTT. This gives the protein CAWSLEEWAEAFF.

The J gene is TRBJ2-7, the V gene TRBV18, with D possibly TRBD1 on 6 matching bases. The germline V and J ends were trimmed by 2 bases and 6 bases, with 11 bases remaining between them. Looked up from germline, CDR1 is KGHSH and CDR2 is LQKENI. The CDR3 is 13 residues long. CDR3 loop: CASSPRQAGEQYF. DNA for the CDR3: TGTGCCAGCTCACCAAGACAGGCCGGCGAGCAGTACTTC. The full variable domain, with the rest looked up from reference TRBV18 and TRBJ2-7, is NAGVMQNPRHLVRRRGQEARLRCSPMKGHSHVYWYRQLPEEGLKFMVYLQKENIIDESGMPKERFSAEFPKEGPSILRIQQVVRGDSAAYFCASSPRQAGEQYFGPGTRLTVT.

The chain is built from TRBV6-1 and TRBJ2-3; TRBD1 matches at 9 bases. This CDR3 comprises 15 residues. The V segment lost 6 bases and the J segment 6 bases; nucleotides outside the gene matches: 10. CDR1 is MNHNS and CDR2 is SASEGT in the germline V gene. Here the CDR3 reads CASRAGTGFSDTQYF. The DNA for the CDR3 is TGTGCCAGCAGGGCCGGGACAGGGTTCTCGGATACGCAGTATTTT.

The J gene is TRBJ1-1, the V gene TRBV21-1. TRBV21-1 is a pseudogene. The CDR3 sequence is 13 residues long. The chain's CDR3 is CASSKEGCGEAFF. CDR3 coding DNA: TGTGCCAGCAGCAAAGAAGGGTGCGGCGAAGCTTTCTTT.

This chain joins TRBV9 and TRBJ2-5, with 13 bases matching TRBD2. In germline, CDR1 is SGDLS, CDR2 YYNGEE. The V and J ends lost 4 bases and 2 bases, in that order; junction bases with no gene match: 2. CDR3 size: 15 residues. CDR3 region: CASSMTSGGQETQYF. CDR3 sequence (DNA): TGTGCCAGCAGCATGACTAGCGGGGGGCAAGAGACCCAGTACTTC.

The J gene is TRBJ1-6, the V gene TRBV4-3, with D perhaps matching TRBD1 (5 bases). Germline V lookup: CDR1 LGHNA, CDR2 YSLEER. The CDR3 sequence is 15 residues long. Between the trimmed V and J ends, which lost 4 bases and 12 bases, there was a span of 19 bases. The CDR3: CASSRGGGFEGPLHF. CDR3 in DNA: TGCGCCAGCAGCCGAGGTGGGGGATTCGAGGGACCCCTCCACTTT.

This sequence joins TRBV7-2 and TRBJ2-1, with TRBD2 matching over 9 bases. Per the germline V gene, CDR1 is SGHTA and CDR2 is FQGNSA. V was clipped by 2 bases and J by 8 bases; unmatched bases: 4. The CDR3 covers 14 residues. The CDR3, as DNA: TGTGCCAGCAGCTTAAGGCGGGGGGGAGATGAGCAGTTCTTC. This sequence encodes CASSLRRGGDEQFF.

This chain joins TRBV18 and TRBJ1-5; 10 bases map to TRBD1. The CDR3 covers 15 residues. The germline V gene has CDR1 KGHSH and CDR2 LQKENI. Trimming removed 3 bases from V and 4 bases from J; junction bases left unmatched: 3. CDR3 coding DNA: TGTGCCAGCTCACCCGGGACAGGGGAGAATCAGCCCCAGCATTTT. It is translated as CASSPGTGENQPQHF.

This clone was picked up a small number of times. The J gene is TRBJ2-5, the V gene TRBV28, with TRBD1 identical over 7 bases. V shed 2 bases and J 0 bases; nucleotides not matched to a gene: 3. The germline V gene has CDR1 MDHEN and CDR2 SYDVKM. The CDR3 is made up of 15 amino acids. The chain's CDR3 is CASSLGQENQETQYF. CDR3 DNA: TGTGCCAGCAGTTTAGGACAGGAGAACCAAGAGACCCAGTACTTC.

The chain recombines TRBV7-2 with TRBJ1-1, with a weak D call TRBD1 (6 bases). Germline V lookup: CDR1 SGHTA, CDR2 FQGNSA. Trimming cost V 2 bases and J 5 bases, with 21 bases left between them. This CDR3 is built from 17 residues. The CDR3, as DNA: TGTGCCAGCAGCTTACGGGGGCCTACCTTTCGGGCAACTGAAGCTTTCTTT. Translation gives CASSLRGPTFRATEAFF.

CDR3 amino acids: CSASGAVNEQFF. The CDR3 DNA sequence: TGCAGCGCCTCTGGTGCGGTTAATGAGCAGTTCTTC. The chain has TRBV29-1 and TRBJ2-1; no definite D call. The V gene's germline CDR1 is SQVTM and CDR2 ANQGSEA. The CDR3 covers 12 residues. Trimming pared 7 bases from V and 7 bases from J, leaving 14 bases between.

This clone was detected only a few times. Additional DNA sequences in this sample encode the identical CDR3. V is TRBV7-9 and J is TRBJ1-1; D is unclear. CDR3 length equals 13 residues. V lost 3 bases and J lost 3, with 8 bases in between. Germline lookup yields CDR1 SEHNR and CDR2 FQNEAQ (reference sequence). CDR3 sequence reads: CASSFGRDTEAFF. The DNA for the CDR3 is TGTGCCAGCAGCTTCGGACGGGACACTGAAGCTTTCTTT.

This chain links TRBV7-2 with TRBJ2-5, with 9 bases matching TRBD2. Germline V gene data show CDR1 as SGHTA and CDR2 as FQGNSA. This CDR3 is built from 16 residues. J was trimmed by 5 bases and V by 5 bases; bases with no gene match: 12. The CDR3 bases are TGTGCCAGCAGCCCATCCGCGGGACTAGCTGTCGAGACCCAGTACTTC. This gives the protein CASSPSAGLAVETQYF.

This rearrangement joins TRBV2 to TRBJ1-6; 7 bases match TRBD1. This CDR3 is 18 amino acids long. From germline, CDR1 is SNHLY and CDR2 FYNNEI. Trimming cost V 6 bases and J 6 bases; bases outside gene matches: 17. CDR3 sequence reads: CASRAGGPTSLFNSPLHF. Here the CDR3 DNA reads TGTGCCAGCAGGGCAGGGGGACCCACCAGCCTATTTAATTCACCCCTCCACTTT.

The chain is built from TRBV5-4 and TRBJ2-7; 14 nucleotides match TRBD2. The CDR3 covers 15 residues. The germline gives CDR1 SGHNT, CDR2 YYREEE (reference sequence). The J segment lost 5 bases and the V segment lost 4 bases, leaving 5 bases of the junction unmatched. CDR3: CASSPGLAGVNEQYF. CDR3 DNA: TGTGCCAGCAGCCCGGGACTAGCGGGGGTCAACGAGCAGTACTTC.

V and J are TRBV2 and TRBJ2-3, with D hard to call. Trimming took 7 bases from V and 6 from J, leaving 23 bases between them. The CDR3 length is 16 residues. Germline CDR1 is SNHLY and CDR2 is FYNNEI. As DNA, the CDR3 is TGTGCCAGCAACGCGCCTTTGGGCTTCCCTAAGGATACGCAGTATTTT. Its translation is CASNAPLGFPKDTQYF.

This chain joins TRBV7-8 and TRBJ2-3, with TRBD2 matching 14 bases. V lost 1 base to trimming and J lost 8 bases; unmatched junction nucleotides: 5. This CDR3 spans 16 amino acids. Germline CDR1 SGHVS, CDR2 FQNEAQ. The CDR3, as DNA: TGTGCCAGCAGCTTAGGGGCCGGGACTAGCGGGGGTACGCAGTATTTT. As protein: CASSLGAGTSGGTQYF.

The V gene is TRBV7-9, the J gene TRBJ1-5; maybe TRBD1 (5 bases). Germline V gene lookup returns CDR1 SEHNR and CDR2 FQNEAQ (reference sequence). V lost 5 bases to trimming and J lost 11 bases, with 22 bases between them. This CDR3 has 15 residues. The CDR3 spells CASSKGDGGSISQHF. CDR3 coding DNA: TGTGCCAGCAGCAAAGGGGATGGAGGCTCCATCTCCCAGCATTTT.

V is TRBV27 and J is TRBJ1-2; unclear D gene. This CDR3 comprises 13 residues. Germline V gene data show CDR1 as MNHEY and CDR2 as SMNVEV (reference sequence). Trimming pared 3 bases from V and 14 bases from J, leaving 19 bases between. In nucleotides, the CDR3 is TGTGCCAGCAGTTTTAACGTGCAGATTCCGGGAACCTTC. This gives the protein CASSFNVQIPGTF.

As DNA, the CDR3 is TGTGCCAGTAGTCTTAACAGTGGAGAAAAACTGTTTTTT. Its protein is CASSLNSGEKLFF. This rearrangement joins TRBV19 to TRBJ1-4; D call uncertain. Germline CDR1 reads LNHDA; CDR2 reads SQIVND (reference sequence). The CDR3 spans 13 residues. Trimming removed 5 bases from V and 8 bases from J, with 12 bases in between.

The chain uses TRBV5-1 and TRBJ2-4; D gene unclear. The CDR3 consists of 15 residues. The germline CDR1 and CDR2 sequences are SGHRS and YFSETQ. The germline V and J ends were trimmed by 3 bases and 1 base, with 11 bases remaining between them. This CDR3 is CASSWAHHAKNIQYF. DNA for the CDR3: TGCGCCAGCAGCTGGGCCCATCACGCCAAAAACATTCAGTACTTC.

J is TRBJ1-6 and V is TRBV5-1, with a possible D match to TRBD1 (5 bases). The CDR3 runs to 15 residues. V was clipped by 3 bases and J by 5 bases, with 12 bases between them. Germline V gives CDR1 SGHRS, CDR2 YFSETQ. The CDR3 DNA follows: TGCGCCAGCAGCTCTCAAGAGGGGAATAATTCACCCCTCCACTTT. Its translation: CASSSQEGNNSPLHF.